These 9 T cell receptor beta chains originate from one sample sequenced in a study of T cells in Graves' hyperthyroidism and ophthalmopathy. Amplified regions were TCR beta CDR3 sequences from RNA transcripts. With the HTBI primer set, the TCR CDR3 went through a first round of RT-PCR. TCRdb re-derived calls from the multiplex PCR reads in MiXCR, one entry per CDR3 protein. The table records hundreds of thousands of distinct CDR3 sequences, approximately 14% of them present only once. The sequencing input was blood. These receptors were obtained from a young woman with Graves' hyperthyroidism.

This clonotype was picked up one time. This could be a read error, since a much larger clone is one nucleotide away. The rearrangement joins TRBV12-3 or TRBV12-4 to TRBJ1-4, with D possibly matching TRBD1 (5 bases). The CDR3 consists of 14 residues. In DNA, the CDR3 is TGTGCCAGCACCAAAGGACATGTTAATGGAAAACTGTTTTTT. Its protein is CASTKGHVNGKLFF.

In this sample, this clonotype turned up a few times. The chain carries TRBV6-1 and TRBJ1-1; D gene unclear. This CDR3 region has 17 residues. Trimming left V 5 bases short and J 1 base short, with 20 bases between. The V gene's germline CDR1 is MNHNS and CDR2 SASEGT. CDR3 sequence (DNA): TGTGCCAGCAGTTATATAAGGGCCGCACAGTCGAACACTGAAGCTTTCTTT. Amino acid sequence: CASSYIRAAQSNTEAFF.

This clonotype was recorded at least ten times. The rearrangement joins TRBV18 to TRBJ1-1, with TRBD1 as a possible D gene (5 bases). Germline V gene data show CDR1 as KGHSH and CDR2 as LQKENI. The CDR3 extends over 15 amino acids. V was shortened by 6 bases and J by 1 base, with 15 bases between the two germline ends. The CDR3 loop reads CASSDQDTRNTEAFF. The CDR3 coding sequence is TGTGCCAGCTCCGACCAGGACACGCGGAACACTGAAGCTTTCTTT.

This clonotype was found many times. The chain combines TRBV27 with TRBJ2-5; D perhaps matches TRBD2 (6 bases). The V gene lost 6 bases and the J gene lost 1 base, with 27 bases spanning the gap. Per the germline V gene, CDR1 is MNHEY and CDR2 is SMNVEV (reference sequence). The CDR3 consists of 19 residues. The DNA of the CDR3 is TGTGCCAGCAGCCTCGGGGGATTGGGCGGAAAGGGGATCCAAGAGACCCAGTACTTC. Translated, it gives CASSLGGLGGKGIQETQYF.

The V and J genes are TRBV20-1 and TRBJ1-4; tentative D call: TRBD1 (5 bases). There are 16 residues in the CDR3. V shed 1 base and J shed 0 bases, with 12 bases lying between them. CDR1 is DFQATT and CDR2 is SNEGSKA in the germline V gene (reference sequence). CDR3 nucleotide sequence: TGCAGTGCTAGAGCTGGAGGGGCGGCAACTAATGAAAAACTGTTTTTT. This sequence encodes CSARAGGAATNEKLFF.

This clonotype was observed at least ten times. The genes are TRBV27 and TRBJ2-7; D unclear. The CDR3 has 13 residues. V was shortened by 2 bases and J by 0 bases, with 5 bases between the two germline ends. Germline V CDR1 and CDR2: MNHEY, SMNVEV (reference sequence). Written as DNA, the CDR3 is TGTGCCAGCAGTTTAACCTTCTCCTACGAGCAGTACTTC. Its protein product is CASSLTFSYEQYF.

This rearrangement joins TRBV7-9 to TRBJ2-5, with D perhaps matching TRBD2 (5 bases). The germline V gene encodes CDR1 SEHNR and CDR2 FQNEAQ (reference sequence). The length of the CDR3 is 14 residues. The V gene lost 2 bases and the J gene lost 4 bases, with 11 bases spanning the gap. This chain's CDR3 is CASSLFRDGETQYF. DNA for the CDR3: TGTGCCAGCAGCTTATTCCGGGATGGAGAGACCCAGTACTTC.

This clonotype was seen many times. The V gene is TRBV6-2 or TRBV6-3, the J gene TRBJ2-3; maybe TRBD1 (5 bases). This CDR3 region has 15 residues. The germline gives CDR1 MNHEY, CDR2 SVGEGT. The ends were cut back, 2 bases at V and 2 bases at J, with 11 bases in the middle. The CDR3 loop reads CASSYGRGSTDTQYF. The CDR3 region has the DNA TGTGCCAGCAGTTACGGTAGGGGCTCCACAGATACGCAGTATTTT.

In its sample, this clonotype was seen many times. This chain connects TRBV20-1 to TRBJ2-1; 7 positions agree with TRBD2. The V and J ends lost 1 base and 3 bases, in that order; junction bases with no gene match: 6. Germline V gives CDR1 DFQATT, CDR2 SNEGSKA (reference sequence). This CDR3 is built from 15 residues. CDR3 protein: CSARAPGLYYNEQFF. The CDR3 nucleotides are TGCAGTGCTAGAGCTCCGGGACTATACTACAATGAGCAGTTCTTC.